This T cell receptor beta chain was identified in a study of type 1 regulatory T cells. Study-wide background: T-allo10 is a Tr1-enriched, alloantigen-specific CD4 T cell product made in vitro.

To note about this clonotype: Its antigen remains unknown. This sequence may be a read error, since a much larger clone differs from it by one base.

The CDR3 runs 15 residues. The V and J ends lost 4 bases and 2 bases, in that order; junction bases with no gene match: 7. The germline V gene has CDR1 MNHEY and CDR2 SMNVEV (reference sequence). TCRdb called the reads again in MiXCR, with one record for every CDR3 protein. The sample carries about 71,000 distinct CDR3 sequences, more than 20% recorded once. General study results and limits: Tr1 cells had a more restricted TCR repertoire than non-Tr1 cells.

The chain is built from TRBV27 and TRBJ2-7; 8 positions match TRBD2. The specimen sequenced was cultured type 1 regulatory T (Tr1) cells, either the whole culture or a sorted fraction (not recorded which). This TCR derives from a human donor in good health. The CDR3: CASSSGVAGTYEQYF. The CDR3 region has the DNA TGTGCCAGCAGTTCAGGGGTAGCGGGGACCTACGAGCAGTACTTC.